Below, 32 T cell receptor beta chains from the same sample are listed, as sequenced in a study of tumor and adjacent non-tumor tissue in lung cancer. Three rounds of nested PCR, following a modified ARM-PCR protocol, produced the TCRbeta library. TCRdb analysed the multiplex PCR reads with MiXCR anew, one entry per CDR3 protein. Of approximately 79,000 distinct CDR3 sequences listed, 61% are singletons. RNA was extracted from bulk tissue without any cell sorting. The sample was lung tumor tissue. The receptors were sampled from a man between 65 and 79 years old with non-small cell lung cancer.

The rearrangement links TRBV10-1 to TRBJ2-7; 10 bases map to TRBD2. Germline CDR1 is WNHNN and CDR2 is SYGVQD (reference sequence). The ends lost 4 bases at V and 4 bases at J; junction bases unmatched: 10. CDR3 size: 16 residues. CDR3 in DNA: TGCGCCAGCAGTGGTCAAGCGGGAGGGCGCGGGTACGAGCAGTACTTC. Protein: CASSGQAGGRGYEQYF.

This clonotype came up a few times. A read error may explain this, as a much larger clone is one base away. CDR3 residues: CASSPNYSNRPQHF. The CDR3 region has the DNA TGTGCCAGCAGTCCAAATTATAGCAATCGGCCCCAGCATTTT. The chain joins TRBV28 to TRBJ1-5; D gene uncertain. CDR1 is MDHEN and CDR2 is SYDVKM in the germline V gene. The CDR3 has 14 residues.

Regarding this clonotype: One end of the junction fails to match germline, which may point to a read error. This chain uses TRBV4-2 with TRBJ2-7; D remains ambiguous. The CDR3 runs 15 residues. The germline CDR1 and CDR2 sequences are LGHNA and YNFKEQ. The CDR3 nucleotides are TGTGCCAGTAGCCATAGGGATGTGGGGAATTACGAGCAGTACTTC. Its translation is CASSHRDVGNYEQYF.

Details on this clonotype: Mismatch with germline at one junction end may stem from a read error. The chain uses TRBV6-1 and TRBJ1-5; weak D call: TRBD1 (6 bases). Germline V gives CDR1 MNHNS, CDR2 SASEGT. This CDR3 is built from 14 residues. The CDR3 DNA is TGTGTCAGCCGGGAATACGGGGGCAATCAGCCCCAACATTTT. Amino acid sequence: CVSREYGGNQPQHF.

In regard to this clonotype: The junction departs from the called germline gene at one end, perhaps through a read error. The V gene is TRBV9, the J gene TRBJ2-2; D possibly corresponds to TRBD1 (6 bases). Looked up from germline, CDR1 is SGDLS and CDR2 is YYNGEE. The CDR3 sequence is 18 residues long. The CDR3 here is CASSVSPGRQAYIGELFF. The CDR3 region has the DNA TGTGCCAGTAGCGTATCCCCAGGCCGACAGGCGTACATCGGGGAGCTGTTTTTT. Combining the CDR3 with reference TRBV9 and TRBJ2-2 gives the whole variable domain DSGVTQTPKHLITATGQRVTLRCSPRSGDLSVYWYQQSLDQGLQFLIQYYNGEERAKGNILERFSAQQFPDLHSELNLSSLELGDSALYFCASSVSPGRQAYIGELFFGEGSRLTVL.

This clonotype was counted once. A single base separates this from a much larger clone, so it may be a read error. CDR3 amino acids: CASSSPGLGLANNIQYF. The CDR3 DNA sequence: TGTGCCAGCAGCTCCCCGGGACTAGGCCTAGCCAATAACATTCAGTACTTC. This sequence joins TRBV5-8 and TRBJ2-4, with TRBD2 identical over 8 bases. The CDR3 consists of 17 residues. Germline V gives CDR1 SGHTS, CDR2 YDEGEE.

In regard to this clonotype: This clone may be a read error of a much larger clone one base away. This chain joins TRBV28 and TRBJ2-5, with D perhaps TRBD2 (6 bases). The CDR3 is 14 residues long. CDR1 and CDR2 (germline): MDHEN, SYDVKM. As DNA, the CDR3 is TGTTCCAGCAGTTTTGGGGGGAACCAAGAGACCCAGTACTTC. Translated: CSSSFGGNQETQYF.

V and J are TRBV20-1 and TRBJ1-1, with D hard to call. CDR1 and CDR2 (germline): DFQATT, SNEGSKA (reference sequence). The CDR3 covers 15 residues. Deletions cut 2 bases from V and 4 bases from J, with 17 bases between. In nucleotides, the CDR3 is TGCAGTGCTAGACCCAACAGAGCCGCCCGCACTGAAGCTTTCTTT. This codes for CSARPNRAARTEAFF.

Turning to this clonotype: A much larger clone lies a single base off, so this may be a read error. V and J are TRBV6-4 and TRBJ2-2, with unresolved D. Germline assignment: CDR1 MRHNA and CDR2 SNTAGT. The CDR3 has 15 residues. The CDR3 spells CACSSRAENTGELFF. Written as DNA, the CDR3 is TGTGCCTGCAGTAGCCGGGCAGAGAACACCGGGGAGCTGTTTTTT.

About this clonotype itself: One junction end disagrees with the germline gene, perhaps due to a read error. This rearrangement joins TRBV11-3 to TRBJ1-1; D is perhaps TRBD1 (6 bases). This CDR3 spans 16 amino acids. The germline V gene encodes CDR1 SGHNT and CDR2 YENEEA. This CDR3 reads CPSSRSGTNMNTETFF. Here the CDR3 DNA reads TGTCCAAGCAGCCGCAGCGGGACAAATATGAACACTGAAACTTTCTTT.

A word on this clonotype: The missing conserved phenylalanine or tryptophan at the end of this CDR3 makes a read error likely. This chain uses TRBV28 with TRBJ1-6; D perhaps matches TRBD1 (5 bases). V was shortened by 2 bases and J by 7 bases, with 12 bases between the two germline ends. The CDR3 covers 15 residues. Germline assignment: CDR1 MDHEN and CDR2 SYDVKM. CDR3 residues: CASSLQQGGNSPLHY. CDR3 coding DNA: TGTGCCAGCAGTTTACAGCAGGGCGGGAATTCACCCCTCCACTAT.

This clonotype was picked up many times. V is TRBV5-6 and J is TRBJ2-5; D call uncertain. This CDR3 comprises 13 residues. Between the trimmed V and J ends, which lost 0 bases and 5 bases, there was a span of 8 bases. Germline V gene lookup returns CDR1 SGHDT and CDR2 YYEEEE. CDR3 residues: CASSLEAAETQYF. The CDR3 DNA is TGTGCCAGCAGCTTGGAAGCAGCGGAGACCCAGTACTTC.

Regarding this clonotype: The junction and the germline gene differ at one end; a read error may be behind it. The CDR3 reads CSVGETSGNEQYF. DNA for the CDR3: TGCAGCGTTGGGGAGACTAGCGGGAACGAGCAGTATTTC. The chain has TRBV29-1 and TRBJ2-7; 11 bases fit TRBD2. The germline V gene has CDR1 SQVTM and CDR2 ANQGSEA. The CDR3 has 13 amino acids.

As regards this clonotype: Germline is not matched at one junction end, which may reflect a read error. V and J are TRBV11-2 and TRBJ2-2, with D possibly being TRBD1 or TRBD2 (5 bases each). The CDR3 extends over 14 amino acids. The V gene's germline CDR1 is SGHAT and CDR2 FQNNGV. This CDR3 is CASTNAENTREPFF. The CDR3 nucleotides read TGTGCCAGCACCAACGCCGAGAACACCAGGGAGCCGTTTTTT. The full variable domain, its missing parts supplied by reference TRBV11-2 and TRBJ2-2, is EAGVAQSPRYKIIEKRQSVAFWCNPISGHATLYWYQQILGQGPKLLIQFQNNGVVDDSQLPKDRFSAERLKGVDSTLKIQPAKLEDSAVYLCASTNAENTREPFFGEGSRLTVL.

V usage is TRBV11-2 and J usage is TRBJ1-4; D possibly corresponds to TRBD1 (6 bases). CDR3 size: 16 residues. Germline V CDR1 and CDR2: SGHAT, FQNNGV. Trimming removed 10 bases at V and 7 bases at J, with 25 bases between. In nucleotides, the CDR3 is TGTGCCATCACCGAGCAGGGGATGGCTTCCGGTGAAAAACTGTTTTTT. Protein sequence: CAITEQGMASGEKLFF.

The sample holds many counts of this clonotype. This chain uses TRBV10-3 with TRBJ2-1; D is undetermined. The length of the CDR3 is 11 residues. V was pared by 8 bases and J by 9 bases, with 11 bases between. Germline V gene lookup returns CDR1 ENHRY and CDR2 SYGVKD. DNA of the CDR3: TGTGCCATCTCCCCTGATGGTGAGCAGTTCTTC. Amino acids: CAISPDGEQFF.

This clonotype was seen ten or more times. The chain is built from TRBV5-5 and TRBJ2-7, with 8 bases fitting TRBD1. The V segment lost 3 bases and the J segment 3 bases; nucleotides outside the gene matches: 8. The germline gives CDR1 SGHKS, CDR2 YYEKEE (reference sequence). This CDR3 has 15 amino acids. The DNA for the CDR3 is TGTGCCAGCAGCTCCAGTGCCGGACAGGGCTACGAGCAGTACTTC. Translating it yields CASSSSAGQGYEQYF.

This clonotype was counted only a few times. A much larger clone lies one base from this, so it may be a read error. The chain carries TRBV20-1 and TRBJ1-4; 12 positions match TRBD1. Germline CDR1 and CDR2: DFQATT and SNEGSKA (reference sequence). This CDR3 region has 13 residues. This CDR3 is CSARGGQGAKLSF. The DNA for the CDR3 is TGCAGTGCTAGAGGGGGACAGGGGGCAAAACTGTCTTTT.

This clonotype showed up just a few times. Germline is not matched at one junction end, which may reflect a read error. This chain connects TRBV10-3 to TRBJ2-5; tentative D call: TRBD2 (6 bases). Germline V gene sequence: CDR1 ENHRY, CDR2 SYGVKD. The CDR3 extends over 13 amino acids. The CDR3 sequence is CATGGEVGETHYF. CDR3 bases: TGTGCCACCGGTGGGGAGGTAGGAGAGACCCATTACTTC.

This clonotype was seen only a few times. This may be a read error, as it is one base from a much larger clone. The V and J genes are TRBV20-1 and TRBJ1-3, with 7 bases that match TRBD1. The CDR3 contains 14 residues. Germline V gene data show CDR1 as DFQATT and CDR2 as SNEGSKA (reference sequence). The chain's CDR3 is CGAGDREVGNTIYF. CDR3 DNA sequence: TGCGGTGCGGGTGACAGGGAGGTTGGAAACACCATATATTTT.

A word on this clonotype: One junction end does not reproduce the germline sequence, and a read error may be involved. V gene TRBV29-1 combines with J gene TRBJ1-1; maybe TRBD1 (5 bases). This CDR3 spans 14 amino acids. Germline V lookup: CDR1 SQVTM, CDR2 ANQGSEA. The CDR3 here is CSATLGATKTEAFF. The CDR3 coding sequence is TGCAGCGCCACCCTCGGGGCGACGAAGACTGAGGCTTTCTTT.

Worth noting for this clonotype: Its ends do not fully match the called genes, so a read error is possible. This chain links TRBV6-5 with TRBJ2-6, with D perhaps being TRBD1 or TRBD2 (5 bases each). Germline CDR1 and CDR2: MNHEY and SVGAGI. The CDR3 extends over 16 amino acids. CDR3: CASRYLAGSGTNVLTF. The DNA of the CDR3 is TGTGCCAGCCGTTACCTGGCGGGCTCTGGGACCAATGTCCTGACTTTC.

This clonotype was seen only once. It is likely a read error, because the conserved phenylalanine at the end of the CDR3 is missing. The CDR3 DNA sequence: TGTGCCAGCAGCCCGACGGGGAAGGGGATTACCGAGCAGTACCTT. This codes for CASSPTGKGITEQYL. The chain links TRBV12-3 or TRBV12-4 to TRBJ2-7, with D perhaps given as TRBD1 or TRBD2 (5 bases each). The length of the CDR3 is 15 residues. V lost 6 bases and J lost 6, with 21 bases in between.

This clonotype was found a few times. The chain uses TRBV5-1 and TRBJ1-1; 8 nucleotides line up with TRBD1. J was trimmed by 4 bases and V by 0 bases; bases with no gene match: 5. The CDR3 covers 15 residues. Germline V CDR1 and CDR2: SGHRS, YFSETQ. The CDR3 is CASSLAQGAVTEAFF. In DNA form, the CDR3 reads TGCGCCAGCAGCTTGGCTCAGGGGGCCGTCACTGAAGCTTTCTTT.

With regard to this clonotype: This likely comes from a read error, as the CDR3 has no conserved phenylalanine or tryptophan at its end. As DNA, the CDR3 is TGTGCCAGCAGCCCAGGCTTGGGAGTAACCCAGTACCTC. Its translation: CASSPGLGVTQYL. V usage is TRBV11-3 and J usage is TRBJ2-5; D is possibly TRBD2 (5 bases). Germline V gene sequence: CDR1 SGHNT, CDR2 YENEEA. Trimming took off 5 bases at V and 8 bases at J, with 15 bases between the two ends. The CDR3 loop spans 13 amino acids.

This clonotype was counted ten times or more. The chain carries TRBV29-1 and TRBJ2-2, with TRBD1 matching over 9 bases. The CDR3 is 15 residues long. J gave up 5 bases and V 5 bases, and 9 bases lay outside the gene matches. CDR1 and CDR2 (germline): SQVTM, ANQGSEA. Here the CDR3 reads CSVNLGDRVTGELFF. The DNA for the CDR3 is TGCAGCGTTAACCTCGGGGACAGGGTAACCGGGGAGCTGTTTTTT.

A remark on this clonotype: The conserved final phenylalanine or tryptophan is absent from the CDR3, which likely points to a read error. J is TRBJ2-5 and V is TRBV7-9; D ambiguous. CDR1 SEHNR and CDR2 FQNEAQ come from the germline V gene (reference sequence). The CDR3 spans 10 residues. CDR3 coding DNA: TGTGCCATCAGCGTAGAGACCCAGTACTCC. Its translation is CAISVETQYS.

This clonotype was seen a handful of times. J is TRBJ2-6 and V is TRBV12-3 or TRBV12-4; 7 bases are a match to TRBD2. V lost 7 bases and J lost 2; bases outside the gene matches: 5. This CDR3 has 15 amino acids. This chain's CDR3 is CASTLGGTGANVLTF. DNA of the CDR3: TGTGCCAGCACCTTGGGGGGGACTGGGGCCAACGTCCTGACTTTC.

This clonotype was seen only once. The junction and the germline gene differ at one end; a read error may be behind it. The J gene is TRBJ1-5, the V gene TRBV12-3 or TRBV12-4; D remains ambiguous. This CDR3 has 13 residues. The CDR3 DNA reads TGTCTCAGCAGTTTACCGGGGAATCAGCCCCAGCACTTT. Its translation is CLSSLPGNQPQHF.

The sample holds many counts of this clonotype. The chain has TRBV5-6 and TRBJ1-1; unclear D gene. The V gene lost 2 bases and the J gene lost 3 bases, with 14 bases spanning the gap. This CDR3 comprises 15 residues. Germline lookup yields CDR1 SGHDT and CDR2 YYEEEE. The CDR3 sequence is CASSFFGSEDTEAFF. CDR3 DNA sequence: TGTGCCAGCAGCTTCTTCGGGTCCGAGGACACTGAAGCTTTCTTT.

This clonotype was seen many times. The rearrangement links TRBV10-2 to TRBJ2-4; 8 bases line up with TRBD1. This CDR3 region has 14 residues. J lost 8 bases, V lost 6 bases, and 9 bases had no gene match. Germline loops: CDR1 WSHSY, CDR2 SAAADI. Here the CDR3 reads CASRDGQGIYIQYF. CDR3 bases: TGCGCCAGCAGGGATGGACAGGGCATTTACATTCAGTACTTC.

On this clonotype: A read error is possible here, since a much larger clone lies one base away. In DNA form, the CDR3 reads TGCAACGGTCCGGGACTAAACAATGAGCAGTTCTTC. Protein: CNGPGLNNEQFF. J is TRBJ2-1 and V is TRBV29-1; 7 nucleotides align to TRBD2. Germline V gene sequence: CDR1 SQVTM, CDR2 ANQGSEA. This CDR3 is built from 12 residues.